The source of this T cell receptor (beta chain) is a study of control samples from healthy donors and cancer patients. This clone is categorized as medium-sized. The V gene's germline CDR1 is WNHNN and CDR2 SYGVQD (reference sequence). V trimming: 11 bases; J trimming: 3 bases; junction bases outside the gene matches: 20. The CDR3 has 17 residues. TCRdb keeps only in-frame clones here, not all; method: immunoSEQ multiplex PCR. The sample consists of around 130,000 clones, roughly 90% of them appearing once. This sequence was found in a man aged 45-65 years with head and neck cancer. Sequenced material: PBMCs. The rearrangement uses TRBV10-1 and TRBJ2-7; TRBD1 matches at 9 bases. CDR3 in amino acids: CAGKTPNRDRENYEQYF. DNA for the CDR3: TGCGCCGGAAAAACCCCTAACCGGGACAGGGAAAACTACGAGCAGTACTTC.